This TCR beta chain was identified during a study of cytomegalovirus exposure and HLA in healthy donors. Study-level points and caveats: There were a few CMV-associated chains whose specificity for CMV antigens was confirmed in vitro.

Repertoires were generated with immunoSEQ multiplex PCR, while TCRdb's copy carries only in-frame clones and drops some. Of 150,000 to 200,000 clones in the sample, around nine tenths were seen once. The donors were part of the validation cohort of some 120 subjects. That cohort was separate from the first cohort, which comprised several hundred subjects. V lost 0 bases to trimming and J lost 9 bases, with 15 bases between them. The CDR3 is 15 residues long. Germline lookup yields CDR1 PRHDT and CDR2 FYEKMQ (reference sequence). Details on this clone: Its cognate antigen is unknown.

The V and J genes are TRBV13 and TRBJ2-1; D gene ambiguous. This TCR was sampled from a woman aged 25 to 45 in good health and CMV-seronegative. Sequencing was performed on PBMCs. CDR3 sequence (DNA): TGTGCCAGCAGCTTAGGACTCAGGCTATACGCTGAGCAGTTCTTC. It yields the protein CASSLGLRLYAEQFF. The entire variable domain, with the rest obtained from reference TRBV13 and TRBJ2-1, is as follows: AAGVIQSPRHLIKEKRETATLKCYPIPRHDTVYWYQQGPGQDPQFLISFYEKMQSDKGSIPDRFSAQQFSDYHSELNMSSLELGDSALYFCASSLGLRLYAEQFFGPGTRLTVL.